The text below deals with one T cell receptor (beta chain). What this receptor recognizes is not known. No much larger clone exists at a distance of one base, and base qualities are not known. Based on the germline V gene, the CDR1 and CDR2 sequences are SGHRS and YFSETQ. V is pared back by 0 bases and J by 3 bases, with 10 bases lying between the germline termini. The CDR3, from cysteine to phenylalanine, totals 14 residues. The sequence is cut down to CDR3 DNA, 42 bases in frame from base 1. On a MiSeq, deep resolution sequencing aimed for a depth between 1 in 1 million and 1 in 200,000 T cells, with each clonotype covered 10x on average. TCR beta libraries were generated with the immunoSEQ hsTCRB Kit. Processing in the source paper ran as follows. ImmunoSEQ Data Assistant and ImmunoSEQ Analyzer were used for data analysis, and V, D and J genes were assigned according to IMGT definitions. Clonality was computed as one minus normalized Shannon entropy of productive rearrangement frequencies, ranging from 0 to 1. Only overrepresented clonotypes making up at least 0.05% of the repertoire of each patient were included in the public clonotype analysis. Repertoires from approximately 12 age-matched healthy donors in immuneACCESS were used as clonality controls. The clones in this table, taken by TCRdb from immuneACCESS, are in-frame only. Not every clone is retained; where verified, under half of the shortfall comes from an unresolved V gene, and the cause of the rest is unknown. From that table come the V and J calls and clone size; the DNA was used to work out D and trimming. This sample lists 100,000 to 150,000 clones; 70% to 90% were detected once. The ten largest make up under 2.5% of the sample.

In light of the paper, this sample's time point label describes: around 2 years on ibrutinib. For TCR beta library preparation, about 2.2 micrograms of genomic DNA were extracted from the cryopreserved PBMCs. Longitudinal blood samples from CLL patients on ibrutinib monotherapy were analyzed using high-throughput TCR beta sequencing. Patients were enrolled in a phase 2 open-label single-center ibrutinib monotherapy trial. This sample stems from a study of cytotoxic CD8 clonotypes in ibrutinib-treated CLL listed by TCRdb under 2021. Concerning the study at large: In this cohort, approximately 15 patients were treatment-naive and approximately 10 were relapsed/refractory, while fewer than 18 had unmutated IGHV. Partial responses were observed in about 25 patients and complete responses in 2; after a median follow-up of around 68 months, remission was maintained in 14 patients and progression was observed in roughly 12. Samples at response were collected after a median of around twelve months of treatment, with a range of 6 to 36 months. On average, each sample had about 260,000 productive templates and more than 75,000 productive rearrangements. Of the 90 or so participants in the trial, roughly 26 had longitudinal samples available. Cryopreserved peripheral blood mononuclear cells were collected before treatment, at response, and at either disease progression or sustained remission. Every sample from remission and from progressive disease was obtained while the patients were still on ibrutinib.

The investigation overall reported the following: Sampling times were not matched between patients in sustained remission and patients whose disease was progressing, and lymph node repertoires were not examined. Public clonotypes were rare and either contracted or stayed stable during treatment, and the rise in clonality at ibrutinib response reflected the expansion of private clonotypes. Clonality increased at ibrutinib response, stayed stable in sustained remission, and fell back toward baseline at progression. Baseline clonality exceeded that of age-matched healthy donors and correlated strongly with circulating CD8+ T-cell counts.

This sequence uses TRBV5-1 and TRBJ2-7; the D gene is perhaps TRBD2, from 5 matching bases. Sequences were derived from PBMCs, sampled after 24 months of ibrutinib treatment. The receptor's source is a human donor with chronic lymphocytic leukemia. The CDR3 reads CASSLAGLDYEQYF. The nucleotide sequence is given as TGCGCCAGCAGCTTGGCGGGGTTGGACTACGAGCAGTACTTC.